A selection of T cell receptor beta chains follows, all from one sample in a study of blood T cell repertoires in COVID-19. Profiled with immunoSEQ multiplex PCR; TCRdb holds only in-frame clones, not every one. Of some 210,000 clones in the sample, 80% to 95% were seen once. Sample: peripheral blood. The receptors derive from a man aged 60 to 69 with COVID-19, enrolled during active disease. Each CDR3 is given with its conserved first and last residue. The D gene is left open where the match is weak. Not all rows give a size; the values are once, few, many and, for expanded clones, a class.

J: TRBJ1-3
size: few
D: TRBD1
V: TRBV25-1
DNA: TGTGCCAGCAGTGATCCGGGACAGGGGGAAAACACCATATATTTT
CDR3: CASSDPGQGENTIYF

J: TRBJ2-1
size: -
D: TRBD2
V: TRBV11-2
DNA: TGTGCCAGCAGCCCACAGATAAACAGGGGACTAGCGGGTGAGCAGTTCTTC
CDR3: CASSPQINRGLAGEQFF

J: TRBJ1-5
size: -
D: TRBD1
V: TRBV6-5
DNA: TGTGCCAGCAGTTACGTGGGACAGGGGAGGAATCAGCCCCAGCATTTT
CDR3: CASSYVGQGRNQPQHF

J: TRBJ2-2
size: -
D: -
V: TRBV5-1
DNA: TGCGCCAGCAGCCAGGCGGCCAGGGGTACAGGGGAGCTGTTTTTT
CDR3: CASSQAARGTGELFF

J: TRBJ1-2
size: -
D: -
V: TRBV19
DNA: TGTGCCAGTAGTATAAACAGGGAAAACTATGGCTACACCTTC
CDR3: CASSINRENYGYTF

J: TRBJ2-7
size: -
D: TRBD2
V: TRBV4-2
DNA: TGTGCCAGCAGCCAACAATCCGGGACTAGCGGTTTCTACGAGCAGTACTTC
CDR3: CASSQQSGTSGFYEQYF

J: TRBJ2-5
size: -
D: TRBD2
V: TRBV12-3/TRBV12-4
DNA: TGTGCCAGCAGCGGGGGGGGCCAAGAGACCCAGTACTTC
CDR3: CASSGGGQETQYF

J: TRBJ2-2
size: -
D: TRBD1
V: TRBV11-2
DNA: TGTGCCAGCAGCTTAGCAGTGACAGGGGTTAGCACCGGGGAGCTGTTTTTT
CDR3: CASSLAVTGVSTGELFF

J: TRBJ1-2
size: -
D: -
V: TRBV7-8
DNA: TGTGCCAGCAGCTTAGATCCCCGGGACTATGGCTACACCTTC
CDR3: CASSLDPRDYGYTF

J: TRBJ1-2
size: few
D: -
V: TRBV24-1
DNA: TGTGCCACCAGTGCTGGGGACTGGAGCTACACCTTC
CDR3: CATSAGDWSYTF

J: TRBJ2-7
size: -
D: TRBD2
V: TRBV11-2
DNA: TGTGCCAGCAGCTTAGGAGTCACTAGCGGGAGGGCTCATGAGCAGTACTTC
CDR3: CASSLGVTSGRAHEQYF

J: TRBJ2-7
size: -
D: TRBD2
V: TRBV7-3
DNA: TGTGCCAGCAGCTTGGGGACTAACCGAGAGCAGTACTTC
CDR3: CASSLGTNREQYF

J: TRBJ2-3
size: -
D: -
V: TRBV5-4
DNA: TGTGCCAGCAGCTTGGTACACGAAGATACGCAGTATTTT
CDR3: CASSLVHEDTQYF

J: TRBJ2-7
size: -
D: TRBD1
V: TRBV5-4
DNA: TGTGCCAGCAGCCAGAGGGGGCTAGCCAGCTACGAGCAGTACTTC
CDR3: CASSQRGLASYEQYF

J: TRBJ2-7
size: -
D: TRBD2
V: TRBV19
DNA: TGTGCCAGTAGTAGGGGGGGGAGCTCCTACGAGCAGTACTTC
CDR3: CASSRGGSSYEQYF

J: TRBJ2-7
size: once
D: TRBD1
V: TRBV6-6
DNA: TGTGCCAGCGCCGGGACAGGGGTGGGTGTTAGGCAGTTC
CDR3: CASAGTGVGVRQF

J: TRBJ2-1
size: -
D: -
V: TRBV4-1
DNA: TGCGCCAGCGCTCAGGTCTGGTCCTACAATGAGCAGTTCTTC
CDR3: CASAQVWSYNEQFF

J: TRBJ1-5
size: once
D: -
V: TRBV19
DNA: TGTGCCAGTAGTATAGGGCGGGATCAGCCCCAGCATTTT
CDR3: CASSIGRDQPQHF

J: TRBJ1-2
size: -
D: TRBD1
V: TRBV3-1/TRBV3-2
DNA: TGTGCCAGCAGCCCACCCGGGACAGGGAGCGGCTACACCTTC
CDR3: CASSPPGTGSGYTF

J: TRBJ2-1
size: -
D: -
V: TRBV7-8
DNA: TGTGCCAGCAGCTTAGTACAGGGTCAGTATGAGCAGTTCTTC
CDR3: CASSLVQGQYEQFF

J: TRBJ1-1
size: -
D: TRBD1
V: TRBV9
DNA: TGTGCCAGCAGCCCGCCCGGGACAGTGAACACTGAAGCTTTCTTT
CDR3: CASSPPGTVNTEAFF

J: TRBJ2-3
size: -
D: -
V: TRBV14
DNA: TGTGCCAGCAGCCAACTTGGAGACACAGATACGCAGTATTTT
CDR3: CASSQLGDTDTQYF

J: TRBJ1-3
size: -
D: TRBD1
V: TRBV7-9
DNA: TGTGCCAGCAGCTTAGCATCAGGGGGTGCTGGAAACACCATATATTTT
CDR3: CASSLASGGAGNTIYF

J: TRBJ1-5
size: -
D: -
V: TRBV30
DNA: TGTGCCGCCTCCAGGAATAGCAATCAGCCCCAGCATTTT
CDR3: CAASRNSNQPQHF

J: TRBJ2-3
size: -
D: -
V: TRBV7-2
DNA: TGTGCCAGCAAGAACCAGGGGCTAGGGACAGATACGCAGTATTTT
CDR3: CASKNQGLGTDTQYF

J: TRBJ1-1
size: -
D: TRBD1
V: TRBV30
DNA: TGTGCCTGGAGTGACAGGGGGCTAACTGAAGCTTTCTTT
CDR3: CAWSDRGLTEAFF

J: TRBJ1-1
size: -
D: -
V: TRBV19
DNA: TGTGCCAGTAGTATCCTCCCTGGCAGGGCAGAGAACACTGAAGCTTTCTTT
CDR3: CASSILPGRAENTEAFF

J: TRBJ1-3
size: -
D: -
V: TRBV15
DNA: TGTGCCACCCAACAGGGATATTCTGGAAACACCATATATTTT
CDR3: CATQQGYSGNTIYF

J: TRBJ2-7
size: many
D: -
V: TRBV4-1
DNA: TGCGCCAGCAGCCAACAGGCCCCCTACGAGCAGTACTTC
CDR3: CASSQQAPYEQYF

J: TRBJ1-3
size: -
D: -
V: TRBV12-3/TRBV12-4
DNA: TGTGCCAGCAGTTTAATTGCGAACACCATATATTTT
CDR3: CASSLIANTIYF

J: TRBJ2-1
size: once
D: -
V: TRBV4-2
DNA: TGTGCCAGCAGCCAAGATCCCAGCTACAATGAGCAGTTCTTC
CDR3: CASSQDPSYNEQFF

J: TRBJ2-7
size: -
D: TRBD2
V: TRBV28
DNA: TGTGCCAGCAGGGGCGCGGGACTAGCGGCCTACGAGCAGTACTTC
CDR3: CASRGAGLAAYEQYF

J: TRBJ2-4
size: -
D: TRBD1
V: TRBV5-1
DNA: TGCGCCAGCAGCTGGACAGGGGACGGGAACATTCAGTACTTC
CDR3: CASSWTGDGNIQYF

J: TRBJ2-2
size: -
D: TRBD2
V: TRBV2
DNA: TGTGCCAGCAGTTTTAACCGGGGGGACACCGGGGAGCTGTTTTTT
CDR3: CASSFNRGDTGELFF

J: TRBJ1-1
size: -
D: TRBD1
V: TRBV18
DNA: TGTGCCAGCTCGGCCTCCAGGGGGGCGGTGGACACTGAAGCTTTCTTT
CDR3: CASSASRGAVDTEAFF

J: TRBJ2-7
size: -
D: -
V: TRBV11-1
DNA: TGTGCCAGCAGCTTAACCAAGGCTAGCTTCTCCTACGAGCAGTACTTC
CDR3: CASSLTKASFSYEQYF

J: TRBJ2-4
size: -
D: -
V: TRBV23-1
DNA: TGCGCCAGCAGTCAATCGGGGGCAACGGGAAACATTCAGTACTTC
CDR3: CASSQSGATGNIQYF

J: TRBJ2-2
size: once
D: TRBD2
V: TRBV29-1
DNA: TGCAGCGGGAGGACTAGCGGGGGTGCGTCGGGGGAGCTGTTTTTT
CDR3: CSGRTSGGASGELFF

J: TRBJ1-2
size: -
D: -
V: TRBV30
DNA: TGTGCCTGGAGTGTCTTCCAGGGTGTAGTCTATGGCTACACCTTC
CDR3: CAWSVFQGVVYGYTF

J: TRBJ2-1
size: -
D: -
V: TRBV10-3
DNA: TGTGCCATCAGTGAGTCGAAGGCAGCTAGCTCCTACAATGAGCAGTTCTTC
CDR3: CAISESKAASSYNEQFF

J: TRBJ2-7
size: -
D: TRBD2
V: TRBV6-5
DNA: TGTGCCAGCAGTTCGGGGAGGCCTAGCGGGACCAACGAGCAGTACTTC
CDR3: CASSSGRPSGTNEQYF